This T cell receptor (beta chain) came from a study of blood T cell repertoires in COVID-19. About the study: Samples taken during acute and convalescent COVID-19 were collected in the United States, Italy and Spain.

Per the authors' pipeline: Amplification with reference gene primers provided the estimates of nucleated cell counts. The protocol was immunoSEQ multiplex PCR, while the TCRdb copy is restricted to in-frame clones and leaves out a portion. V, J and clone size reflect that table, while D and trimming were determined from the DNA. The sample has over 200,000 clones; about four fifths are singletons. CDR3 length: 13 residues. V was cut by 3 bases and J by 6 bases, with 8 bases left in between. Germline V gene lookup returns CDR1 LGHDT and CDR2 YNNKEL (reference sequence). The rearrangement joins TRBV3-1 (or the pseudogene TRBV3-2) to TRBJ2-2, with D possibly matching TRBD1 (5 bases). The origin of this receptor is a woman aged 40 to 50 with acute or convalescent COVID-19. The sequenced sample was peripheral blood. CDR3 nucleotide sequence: TGTGCCAGCAGCCATCCAGGGCCCGGGGAGCTGTTTTTT. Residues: CASSHPGPGELFF.